This T cell receptor beta chain derives from a study of CD8 T cells in Susac syndrome (dated by TCRdb to between 2019 and 2020). At the level of the whole study: Repertoire sequencing was used to test whether CD8+ T cell activation and differentiation in Susac syndrome was antigen driven. The clonality of the CD8+ T cell repertoire was compared across approximately twelve healthy donors, about 14 Susac syndrome patients and around 16 multiple sclerosis patients.

Peripheral blood CD8+ and CD4+ T cells from healthy donors, Susac syndrome patients and multiple sclerosis patients were profiled by high-throughput TCR beta sequencing. The multiple sclerosis controls were treatment-naive patients who had stable or active relapsing-remitting disease and met the revised McDonald criteria. Bulk CD8+ and CD4+ T cells were purified by magnetic negative isolation, while CD8+ TEMRA cells were enriched using FACS. Blood was collected in EDTA tubes and processed within 24 hours, with PBMCs isolated through density gradient centrifugation. PBMCs intended for TCR sequencing were frozen in liquid nitrogen and were later thawed in a 37 degrees C water bath. The sorted or isolated CD4+, CD8+ and CD8+ TEMRA cells had a purity of 90% or higher. What the study reported, not specific to this receptor: The study acknowledged that relatively few individuals were included in the TCR sequencing and HLA analysis.

With respect to this clonotype: The specificity of this receptor is unknown. No much larger clone is present one base from it, and per-base qualities are unavailable.

RNA was extracted using the RNeasy kit, and roughly 0.5 to 1 microgram was reverse transcribed with random hexamers. The immunoSEQ multiplex PCR assay, covering 54 Vbeta and 13 Jbeta segments, was used to amplify TCR beta CDR3 regions. To correct PCR amplification bias, a synthetic template baseline was used for both primer optimization and computational correction. The authors processed their data as follows. Reads were assigned to V, D and J genes according to IMGT and analyzed in immunoSEQ Analyzer, with only productive sequences retained. Clonality was computed as one minus Shannon entropy normalized by log2 of the number of productive unique sequences. For each patient and control, public and private clones were evaluated among the 100 most prevalent clones. Susac-specific clones were defined as absent from healthy and MS cohorts, about 1,100 published viral clones and other ImmuneACCESS disease sequences. The raw public data were reprocessed by TCRdb itself: fastp quality trimming at Q25, MiXCR clonotype calling, in-frame beta chains only. Rows merge per CDR3 protein into single entries with the most common DNA and genes. TCRdb's processing, not the authors' own work, is the source of the V and J calls. The sample records 77,000 or so distinct CDR3 sequences, 85% to 95% of which are singletons. The top ten clones comprise about 0.4% of the sample.

The receptor comes from a human donor with multiple sclerosis. The sequencing input was CD8+ T cells from PBMCs.

The nucleotide sequence is given as TGTGCCACCAGCAGAGATCACAGGGAACGGGACACCGGGGAGCTGTTTTTT. Its product reads: CATSRDHRERDTGELFF. The receptor chain draws on TRBV15 and TRBJ2-2; D gene: possibly TRBD1, on 6 matching bases. The CDR3, from cysteine to phenylalanine, totals 17 residues. Only CDR3 DNA remains: 51 bases, in frame from the first base. Via the germline V gene (reference sequence), CDR1 is LNHNV and CDR2 YYDKDF. Deletion took 0 bases off V and 3 bases off J, with a span of 14 bases between the germline ends.